The next 20 T cell receptor beta chains were all read from a single sample in a study of T-cell reconstitution after alpha-beta-depleted transplantation in children. Unique molecular identifiers featured in how the TCRbeta library was prepared. From the PCR reads, TCRdb called clonotypes with MiXCR, one entry per CDR3 protein. The sample has roughly 310,000 distinct CDR3 sequences, 23% seen once. This specimen consisted of PBMCs, mostly from graft donor cells, obtained 180 days after TCRalphabeta/CD19-depleted stem cell transplant. These receptors were obtained from a male patient aged 10 to 17 who had a stem cell transplant for acute lymphoblastic leukemia, so the T cells may come from the graft donor.

To note about this clonotype: A read error may explain this, as a much larger clone is one base away. The CDR3 here is CASSVGQPQHF. CDR3 DNA sequence: TGTGCCAGCAGTGTAGGTCAGCCCCAGCATTTT. V gene TRBV6-1 combines with J gene TRBJ1-5; D remains ambiguous. Trimming left V 4 bases short and J 6 bases short, with 4 bases between. This CDR3 spans 11 amino acids. Per germline, CDR1 MNHNS and CDR2 SASEGT.

This clonotype was seen only a few times. V is TRBV3-1 and J is TRBJ2-1; the D gene is possibly TRBD1 (6 bases). CDR1 LGHDT and CDR2 YNNKEL come from the germline V gene (reference sequence). The V end was cut by 6 bases, the J end by 2 bases, with 11 bases between. CDR3 length: 14 amino acids. The CDR3 loop reads CASRRPGAYNEQFF. CDR3 sequence (DNA): TGTGCCAGCAGACGACCAGGGGCCTACAATGAGCAGTTCTTC.

This chain uses TRBV27 with TRBJ2-7; perhaps TRBD2 as D (5 bases). Trimming removed 5 bases at V and 6 bases at J, with 14 bases between. From germline, CDR1 is MNHEY and CDR2 SMNVEV (reference sequence). The CDR3 has 13 residues. The CDR3 loop reads CASSPGMIREQYF. In DNA form, the CDR3 reads TGTGCCAGCAGTCCGGGGATGATTCGCGAGCAGTACTTC.

This clonotype was counted between two and nine times. The gene calls are TRBV2 and TRBJ2-1, with D perhaps matching TRBD1 (6 bases). This CDR3 is 14 amino acids long. Germline V gene sequence: CDR1 SNHLY, CDR2 FYNNEI. V lost 7 bases and J 3 bases, leaving 13 bases between the germline ends. CDR3 DNA sequence: TGTGCCAGCAAAACAGGGAACCTCTACAATGAGCAGTTCTTC. Residues: CASKTGNLYNEQFF. The whole variable domain, filled in from reference TRBV2 and TRBJ2-1, reads EPEVTQTPSHQVTQMGQEVILRCVPISNHLYFYWYRQILGQKVEFLVSFYNNEISEKSEIFDDQFSVERPDGSNFTLKIRSTKLEDSAMYFCASKTGNLYNEQFFGPGTRLTVL.

This clonotype was recorded a few times. CDR3 region: CASSLGLASFEQFF. CDR3 coding DNA: TGCGCCAGCAGCTTGGGACTAGCGAGCTTCGAGCAGTTCTTC. The chain recombines TRBV5-1 with TRBJ2-1, with 8 nucleotides matching TRBD2. V shed 0 bases, J shed 10 bases, and the junction held 6 bases outside the gene matches. Per germline, CDR1 SGHRS and CDR2 YFSETQ. The CDR3 sequence is 14 residues long.

The count of this clonotype is one. The chain has TRBV3-1 and TRBJ2-3; 11 nucleotides align to TRBD2. Germline V lookup: CDR1 LGHDT, CDR2 YNNKEL (reference sequence). V dropped 4 bases and J dropped 6; count of bases not matched to a gene: 9. This CDR3 spans 16 amino acids. The CDR3 is CASSLTSGTPIDTQYF. In nucleotides, the CDR3 is TGTGCCAGCAGCCTGACTAGCGGGACCCCCATTGATACGCAGTATTTT.

This clonotype turned up a few times. The genes are TRBV3-1 and TRBJ2-1; 9 bases line up with TRBD2. Germline lookup yields CDR1 LGHDT and CDR2 YNNKEL (reference sequence). CDR3 size: 17 residues. The V segment lost 0 bases and the J segment 5 bases; nucleotides outside the gene matches: 8. The CDR3 region is CASSQDLRTSVNNEQFF. The CDR3 bases are TGTGCCAGCAGCCAAGATCTGCGGACTAGCGTAAACAATGAGCAGTTCTTC.

This clonotype was counted between two and nine times. The chain is built from TRBV5-1 and TRBJ2-2; a weak D match, TRBD1 (5 bases). This CDR3 has 15 amino acids. The germline V and J ends were trimmed by 3 bases and 6 bases, with 15 bases remaining between them. Germline assignment: CDR1 SGHRS and CDR2 YFSETQ. The CDR3 coding sequence is TGCGCCAGCAGCTCTATTGCAGGGTGGCCCGGGGAGCTGTTTTTT. It translates to CASSSIAGWPGELFF.

The rearrangement uses TRBV18 and TRBJ1-4; D is uncertain. Germline CDR1 is KGHSH and CDR2 is LQKENI. Trimming removed 5 bases at V and 0 bases at J, with 4 bases between. The CDR3 length is 13 residues. The CDR3 DNA sequence: TGTGCCAGCTCATCCGCAACTAATGAAAAACTGTTTTTT. This gives the protein CASSSATNEKLFF.

This sequence joins TRBV2 and TRBJ1-3; D ambiguous. V gave up 7 bases and J gave up 1 base, with 8 bases separating them. The CDR3 is made up of 13 amino acids. CDR1 and CDR2 from the germline V gene are SNHLY and FYNNEI. The CDR3 loop reads CASMKESGNTIYF. In DNA, the CDR3 is TGTGCCAGCATGAAAGAATCTGGAAACACCATATATTTT.

This CDR3 is CSGQDYSYNEQFF. The CDR3 DNA is TGCAGTGGGCAGGACTACTCCTACAATGAGCAGTTCTTC. The V call is TRBV20-1, the J call TRBJ2-1, with a weak D call TRBD2 (6 bases). Germline lookup yields CDR1 DFQATT and CDR2 SNEGSKA (reference sequence). Trimming removed 7 bases at V and 0 bases at J, with 10 bases between. The CDR3 loop spans 13 amino acids.

The J gene is TRBJ2-5, the V gene TRBV25-1, with TRBD2 matching 9 bases. Germline CDR1 reads MGHDK; CDR2 reads SYGVNS. The CDR3 length is 17 residues. V shed 8 bases and J 6 bases; nucleotides not matched to a gene: 19. The CDR3 region is CASGGWAGGPRRQTQYF. CDR3 nucleotides: TGTGCCAGCGGCGGTTGGGCGGGAGGGCCCCGGAGGCAGACCCAGTACTTC.

Only a few counts were recorded for this clonotype. The chain has TRBV5-1 and TRBJ1-2; TRBD1 might be the D (6 bases). V lost 1 base and J lost 7, with 17 bases in between. Per the germline V gene, CDR1 is SGHRS and CDR2 is YFSETQ. The CDR3 is 15 amino acids. Here the CDR3 reads CASSLRGRKGGGYTF. CDR3 sequence (DNA): TGCGCCAGCAGCTTGCGGGGGCGCAAGGGCGGTGGCTACACCTTC.

This clonotype was counted only a few times. The chain has TRBV12-3 or TRBV12-4 and TRBJ2-3; the D is unclear. The CDR3 contains 16 residues. With 4 bases removed from V and 1 base from J, the gap between germline ends came to 15 bases. CDR3 region: CASSSLAPGGTDTQYF. The CDR3 nucleotides read TGTGCCAGCAGTTCCCTGGCCCCGGGTGGCACAGATACGCAGTATTTT.

The genes are TRBV6-1 and TRBJ2-5; 7 bases are shared with TRBD2. V shed 7 bases, J shed 0 bases, and the junction held 5 bases outside the gene matches. The CDR3 extends over 14 amino acids. Germline V gene data show CDR1 as MNHNS and CDR2 as SASEGT. CDR3 residues: CASTREGYQETQYF. CDR3 bases: TGTGCCAGCACCAGGGAGGGGTACCAAGAGACCCAGTACTTC.

This clonotype has just a few counts. This sequence joins TRBV7-6 and TRBJ1-2; D remains ambiguous. The germline gives CDR1 SGHVS, CDR2 FNYEAQ. Trimming pared 5 bases from V and 4 bases from J, leaving 14 bases between. CDR3 size: 14 residues. CDR3 sequence: CASSLTEWGYGYTF. The CDR3 DNA reads as TGTGCCAGCAGCCTCACGGAATGGGGCTATGGCTACACCTTC.

The V call is TRBV20-1, the J call TRBJ1-1; D remains unclear. Deletions cut 3 bases from V and 0 bases from J, with 14 bases between. This CDR3 region has 15 residues. The germline gives CDR1 DFQATT, CDR2 SNEGSKA (reference sequence). CDR3 protein: CSARSSPILNTEAFF. CDR3 in DNA: TGCAGTGCTAGGAGTTCTCCTATCCTGAACACTGAAGCTTTCTTT.

This clonotype was recorded only once. The rearrangement joins TRBV7-2 to TRBJ1-5; D not certain. V was cut by 2 bases and J by 0 bases, with 8 bases left in between. CDR3 length equals 15 residues. Germline CDR1 SGHTA, CDR2 FQGNSA. The CDR3 coding sequence is TGTGCCAGCAGCTTAATCAGGAATAGCAATCAGCCCCAGCATTTT. Translated: CASSLIRNSNQPQHF.

About this clonotype: This CDR3 fails to terminate in the conserved phenylalanine or tryptophan, so it likely reflects a read error. This sequence joins TRBV4-1 and TRBJ2-7, with 13 bases lining up with TRBD2. The CDR3 has 20 amino acids. The J segment lost 0 bases and the V segment lost 8 bases, leaving 19 bases of the junction unmatched. Germline CDR1 reads MGHRA; CDR2 reads YSYEKL. Here the CDR3 reads CASGTAHRLAGGRSSYEQYL. The CDR3 DNA reads as TGCGCCAGCGGGACGGCCCACCGACTAGCGGGAGGCCGGAGCTCCTACGAGCAGTACTTA.

Many counts were recorded for this clonotype. The chain is built from TRBV5-1 and TRBJ2-1; D might be TRBD1 or TRBD2, each matching 5 bases. The CDR3 runs to 12 residues. V gave up 7 bases and J gave up 5 bases, with 10 bases separating them. CDR1 is SGHRS and CDR2 is YFSETQ in the germline V gene. Here the CDR3 reads CASGWGNNEQFF. Written as DNA, the CDR3 is TGCGCCAGCGGTTGGGGGAACAATGAGCAGTTCTTC.